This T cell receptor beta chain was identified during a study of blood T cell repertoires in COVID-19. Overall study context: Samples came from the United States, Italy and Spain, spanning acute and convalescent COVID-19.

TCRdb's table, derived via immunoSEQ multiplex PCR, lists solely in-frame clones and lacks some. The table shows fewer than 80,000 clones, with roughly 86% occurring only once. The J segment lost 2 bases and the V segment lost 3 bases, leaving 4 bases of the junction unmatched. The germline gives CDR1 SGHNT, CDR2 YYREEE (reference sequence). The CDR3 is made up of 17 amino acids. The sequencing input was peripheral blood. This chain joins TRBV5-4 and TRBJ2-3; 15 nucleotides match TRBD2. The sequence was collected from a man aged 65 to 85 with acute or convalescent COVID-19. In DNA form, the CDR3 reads TGTGCCAGCAGCTCAGGGACTAGCGGGGGGTCCACAGATACGCAGTATTTT. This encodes CASSSGTSGGSTDTQYF.